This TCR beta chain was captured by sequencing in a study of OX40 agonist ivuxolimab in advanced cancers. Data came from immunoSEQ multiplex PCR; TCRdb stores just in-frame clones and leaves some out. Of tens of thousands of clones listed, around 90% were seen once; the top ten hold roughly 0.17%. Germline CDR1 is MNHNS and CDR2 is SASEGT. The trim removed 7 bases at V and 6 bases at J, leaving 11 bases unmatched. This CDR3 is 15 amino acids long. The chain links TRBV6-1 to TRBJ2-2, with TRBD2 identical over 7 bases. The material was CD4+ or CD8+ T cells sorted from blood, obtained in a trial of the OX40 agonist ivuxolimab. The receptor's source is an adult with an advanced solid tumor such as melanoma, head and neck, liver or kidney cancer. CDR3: CASNLDSGAAGELFF. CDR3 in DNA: TGTGCCAGCAATTTAGACAGCGGGGCTGCCGGGGAGCTGTTTTTT.